This passage covers 30 T cell receptor beta chains from one sample sequenced in a study of memory CD4+ T cells and cytomegalovirus serostatus. Profiled with immunoSEQ multiplex PCR; TCRdb holds only in-frame clones, not every one. The sample shows about 45,000 clones, just under 80% of them seen only once. The sort gate was single viable CD3+CD4+CD8-CD45RO+ cells for memory CD4+ T cells. Sequenced: memory CD4+ T cells from blood. These receptors all stem from an adult in good health and CMV-seronegative.

This rearrangement joins TRBV4-2 to TRBJ2-1; the match to TRBD2 covers 8 bases. The CDR3 runs to 15 residues. The J segment lost 5 bases and the V segment lost 0 bases, leaving 3 bases of the junction unmatched. Germline values: CDR1 LGHNA, CDR2 YNFKEQ. The CDR3 DNA reads as TGTGCCAGCAGCCAAGATAGCGGGGCCCACAATGAGCAGTTCTTC. It encodes CASSQDSGAHNEQFF.

The chain uses TRBV5-1 and TRBJ1-1; D ambiguous. Germline-derived CDR1 and CDR2 are SGHRS and YFSETQ. The CDR3 is 14 residues long. V was pared by 2 bases and J by 0 bases, with 8 bases between. DNA for the CDR3: TGCGCCAGCAGCTTTGCCATTATGAACACTGAAGCTTTCTTT. This sequence encodes CASSFAIMNTEAFF.

CDR3 region: CASSYGGGSSSYEQYF. CDR3 DNA: TGTGCCAGCAGCTATGGCGGGGGGTCGAGCTCCTACGAGCAGTACTTC. This chain links TRBV7-2 with TRBJ2-7; 8 positions match TRBD2. CDR1 SGHTA and CDR2 FQGNSA come from the germline V gene. The V segment lost 4 bases and the J segment 0 bases; nucleotides outside the gene matches: 8. The CDR3 has 16 residues.

The rearrangement uses TRBV4-1 and TRBJ2-7, with a possible D match to TRBD1 (6 bases). Germline V gene lookup returns CDR1 MGHRA and CDR2 YSYEKL. The CDR3 contains 15 residues. Trimming took off 1 base at V and 0 bases at J, with 10 bases between the two ends. The CDR3 DNA reads TGCGCCAGCAGCCAAGCAGGGGCCCTCTCCTACGAGCAGTACTTC. Translation: CASSQAGALSYEQYF.

This chain uses TRBV27 with TRBJ1-6; D unresolved. Per germline, CDR1 MNHEY and CDR2 SMNVEV (reference sequence). The CDR3 length is 14 residues. V was cut by 2 bases and J by 9 bases, with 11 bases left in between. This CDR3 is CASSLGFVASPLHF. The CDR3 DNA follows: TGTGCCAGCAGTTTAGGGTTCGTAGCTTCACCCCTCCACTTT.

The chain is built from TRBV7-3 and TRBJ2-3; the D gene is possibly TRBD2 (5 bases). There are 17 residues in the CDR3. Trimming stripped 4 bases from V and 4 bases from J, with 21 bases between. Germline V gene data show CDR1 as SGHTA and CDR2 as FQGTGA. The CDR3 DNA reads TGTGCCAGCAGCTCCCGGCCCGGGGTGGCTGGAGCAGATACGCAGTATTTT. Translated, it gives CASSSRPGVAGADTQYF.

This clone was seen just once. This chain connects TRBV6-1 to TRBJ1-2, with D possibly TRBD1 on 6 matching bases. CDR1 and CDR2 from the germline V gene are MNHNS and SASEGT. The V and J ends lost 6 bases and 8 bases respectively, with 10 bases between them. The CDR3 has 11 residues. CDR3 coding DNA: TGTGCCAGCAGGGAAACAGGGGGCTACACCTTC. Translating it yields CASRETGGYTF.

This clone is a singleton in its sample. V gene TRBV5-1 combines with J gene TRBJ1-4; 10 bases fit TRBD1. The CDR3 is 16 amino acids. V shed 1 base, J shed 6 bases, and the junction held 6 bases outside the gene matches. Germline CDR1 is SGHRS and CDR2 is YFSETQ. Written as DNA, the CDR3 is TGCGCCAGCAGCTTGCAGGTGGGACAGGGGTATGAAAAACTGTTTTTT. The encoded protein is CASSLQVGQGYEKLFF.

V usage is TRBV27 and J usage is TRBJ1-1; D is unclear. The germline CDR1 and CDR2 sequences are MNHEY and SMNVEV (reference sequence). The CDR3 loop spans 14 amino acids. V lost 0 bases and J lost 11, with 16 bases in between. This chain's CDR3 is CASSLSGAVVRAFF. The CDR3 nucleotides read TGTGCCAGCAGTTTATCGGGAGCGGTGGTCAGGGCTTTCTTT.

The chain is built from TRBV2 and TRBJ1-1; TRBD1 aligns across 8 bases. The CDR3 has 14 amino acids. CDR1 is SNHLY, CDR2 FYNNEI, per germline. The V segment lost 6 bases and the J segment 0 bases; nucleotides outside the gene matches: 3. The CDR3: CASSVGQVNTEAFF. CDR3 sequence (DNA): TGTGCCAGCAGCGTGGGACAGGTGAACACTGAAGCTTTCTTT.

This clone appeared a few times. This sequence joins TRBV19 and TRBJ2-4; possibly TRBD1 or TRBD2 for D (6 bases each). The CDR3 totals 10 residues. The germline V gene has CDR1 LNHDA and CDR2 SQIVND (reference sequence). Trimming removed 10 bases at V and 12 bases at J, with 13 bases between. In DNA, the CDR3 is TGTGCCACCTCGAGGGGGGCTCAGTACTTC. Amino acid sequence: CATSRGAQYF. Drawing the rest from reference TRBV19 and TRBJ2-4, the complete variable domain is DGGITQSPKYLFRKEGQNVTLSCEQNLNHDAMYWYRQDPGQGLRLIYYSQIVNDFQKGDIAEGYSVSREKKESFPLTVTSAQKNPTAFYLCATSRGAQYFGAGTRLSVL.

The V and J genes are TRBV5-1 and TRBJ1-2; TRBD1 matches at 7 bases. Germline CDR1 and CDR2: SGHRS and YFSETQ. The CDR3 runs to 14 residues. V trimming: 2 bases; J trimming: 8 bases; junction bases outside the gene matches: 9. The CDR3 protein is CASSLGQATGGYTF. As DNA, the CDR3 is TGCGCCAGCAGCTTAGGACAGGCCACGGGGGGCTACACCTTC.

The rearrangement links TRBV5-1 to TRBJ2-5; the D gene is possibly TRBD2 (6 bases). The CDR3 runs to 15 residues. Germline values: CDR1 SGHRS, CDR2 YFSETQ. V dropped 0 bases and J dropped 3 bases, with 12 bases sitting between them. CDR3 loop: CASSLDGSGEETQYF. The CDR3 nucleotides read TGCGCCAGCAGCTTGGATGGGTCGGGGGAAGAGACCCAGTACTTC.

This clone came up once. This rearrangement joins TRBV5-1 to TRBJ1-2; tentatively, D is TRBD1 (5 bases). The germline CDR1 and CDR2 sequences are SGHRS and YFSETQ. The germline V and J ends were trimmed by 4 bases and 1 base, with 14 bases remaining between them. This CDR3 spans 15 amino acids. The CDR3 DNA reads TGCGCCAGCAGCCTCGACAGACCCGATAACTATGGCTACACCTTC. Its translation is CASSLDRPDNYGYTF.

CDR3 DNA sequence: TGTGCCACCGGTGGGAGTTCCCTCGGAGAAAAACTGTTTTTT. Its translation is CATGGSSLGEKLFF. This rearrangement joins TRBV28 to TRBJ1-4; D is undetermined. Deletions cut 10 bases from V and 8 bases from J, with 20 bases between. The V gene's germline CDR1 is MDHEN and CDR2 SYDVKM. There are 14 residues in the CDR3.

Only one count was recorded for this clone. This rearrangement joins TRBV5-1 to TRBJ2-6, with D perhaps TRBD1 (6 bases). The CDR3 runs to 15 residues. V shed 4 bases and J shed 3 bases, with 11 bases lying between them. Germline CDR1 and CDR2: SGHRS and YFSETQ. For the CDR3, the DNA is TGCGCCAGCAGCCTTACAGGGTATGGGGCCAACGTCCTGACTTTC. It translates to CASSLTGYGANVLTF.

The V gene is TRBV7-2, the J gene TRBJ2-3; the D is unclear. There are 13 residues in the CDR3. Trimming removed 2 bases at V and 5 bases at J, with 8 bases between. From germline, CDR1 is SGHTA and CDR2 FQGNSA. CDR3 sequence reads: CASSLYQEDTQYF. The CDR3 bases are TGTGCCAGCAGCTTATATCAAGAAGATACGCAGTATTTT.

This clone appeared a single time. V gene TRBV2 combines with J gene TRBJ2-1, with 9 bases identical to TRBD1. Germline V gene sequence: CDR1 SNHLY, CDR2 FYNNEI. The V and J ends lost 7 bases and 8 bases, in that order; junction bases with no gene match: 15. The CDR3 loop spans 16 amino acids. CDR3 sequence reads: CASTPPGTGMFYEQFF. The CDR3, as DNA: TGTGCCAGCACTCCCCCCGGGACAGGGATGTTCTATGAGCAGTTCTTC.

The gene calls are TRBV10-3 and TRBJ2-3, with 9 nucleotides matching TRBD2. The V gene's germline CDR1 is ENHRY and CDR2 SYGVKD. This CDR3 has 15 amino acids. The ends lost 4 bases at V and 5 bases at J; junction bases unmatched: 7. The CDR3 region is CAISGASGVRDTQYF. The DNA of the CDR3 is TGTGCCATCAGTGGGGCTAGCGGGGTCCGAGATACGCAGTATTTT.

As DNA, the CDR3 is TGTGCCAGTAGTACGGACAGAGCGAATCAGCCCCAGCATTTT. It yields the protein CASSTDRANQPQHF. V and J are TRBV19 and TRBJ1-5; tentative D call: TRBD1 (6 bases). Germline lookup yields CDR1 LNHDA and CDR2 SQIVND (reference sequence). V was cut by 4 bases and J by 4 bases, with 11 bases left in between. The CDR3 has 14 residues.

The V and J genes are TRBV7-9 and TRBJ1-2, with D perhaps TRBD1 (6 bases). CDR1 and CDR2 from the germline V gene are SEHNR and FQNEAQ (reference sequence). This CDR3 has 13 residues. Trimming removed 11 bases at V and 3 bases at J, with 16 bases between. The CDR3 coding sequence is TGTGCCGTCACACGGGGGGCGGACTATGGCTACACCTTC. It encodes CAVTRGADYGYTF.

The chain employs TRBV11-2 and TRBJ1-1; D is ambiguous. Trimming removed 5 bases from V and 4 bases from J, with 11 bases in between. There are 13 residues in the CDR3. Per the germline V gene, CDR1 is SGHAT and CDR2 is FQNNGV. CDR3 sequence (DNA): TGTGCCAGCAGCCAGGAAAGGAGCACTGAAGCTTTCTTT. It yields the protein CASSQERSTEAFF.

The chain carries TRBV5-5 and TRBJ1-1; 8 bases match TRBD1. CDR1 is SGHKS, CDR2 YYEKEE, per germline (reference sequence). The CDR3 spans 19 residues. V was clipped by 5 bases and J by 1 base; unmatched bases: 19. The CDR3 nucleotides read TGTGCCAGCAGGCTGGGCCTTACCACCACAGGACAGGGGAACACTGAAGCTTTCTTT. It codes for CASRLGLTTTGQGNTEAFF.

The V gene is TRBV6-6, the J gene TRBJ1-6; D is possibly TRBD1 (6 bases). Germline CDR1 is MNHNY and CDR2 is SVGAGI (reference sequence). The CDR3 runs to 14 residues. The germline V and J ends were trimmed by 4 bases and 10 bases, with 14 bases remaining between them. CDR3 bases: TGTGCCAGCAGTTTACAGGGTATGAGCTCACCCCTCCACTTT. It is translated as CASSLQGMSSPLHF.

The chain carries TRBV7-7 and TRBJ2-5, with 8 bases fitting TRBD2. Germline V gene lookup returns CDR1 SSHAT and CDR2 FNYEAQ (reference sequence). Trimming removed 3 bases from V and 3 bases from J; junction bases left unmatched: 6. The CDR3 consists of 15 residues. CDR3 sequence reads: CASSLDGGVKETQYF. CDR3 nucleotide sequence: TGTGCCAGCAGCTTGGACGGGGGGGTCAAAGAGACCCAGTACTTC. The full variable domain, with the rest looked up from reference TRBV7-7 and TRBJ2-5, is GAGVSQSPRYKVTKRGQDVTLRCDPISSHATLYWYQQALGQGPEFLTYFNYEAQPDKSGLPSDRFSAERPEGSISTLTIQRTEQRDSAMYRCASSLDGGVKETQYFGPGTRLLVL.

The J gene is TRBJ1-6, the V gene TRBV6-5, with D possibly being TRBD1 (6 bases). The CDR3 length is 15 residues. Trimming pared 5 bases from V and 5 bases from J, leaving 13 bases between. The V gene's germline CDR1 is MNHEY and CDR2 SVGAGI. The CDR3 nucleotides read TGTGCCAGCAGTCCCAGACAGGCGAATAATTCACCCCTCCACTTT. Its protein is CASSPRQANNSPLHF.

This clone counts as medium-sized. The chain is built from TRBV2 and TRBJ2-1, with D perhaps TRBD2 (6 bases). This CDR3 region has 15 residues. CDR1 and CDR2 from the germline V gene are SNHLY and FYNNEI. The ends were cut back, 2 bases at V and 5 bases at J, with 13 bases in the middle. CDR3 coding DNA: TGTGCCAGCAGTGAAAGGGCAGGGAGGAACAATGAGCAGTTCTTC. Its protein is CASSERAGRNNEQFF.

Note on this clone: Other DNA sequences in this sample translate to the same CDR3. This chain joins TRBV30 and TRBJ1-1; no firm D call. The CDR3 totals 15 residues. Germline loops: CDR1 GTSNPN, CDR2 SVGIG (reference sequence). V was shortened by 4 bases and J by 5 bases, with 20 bases between the two germline ends. The CDR3 DNA sequence: TGTGCCTGGACCCCCGGCTTCGGTGCGATTACTGAAGCTTTCTTT. This sequence encodes CAWTPGFGAITEAFF.

The chain has TRBV2 and TRBJ2-1; D unclear. The CDR3 loop spans 13 amino acids. Germline CDR1 is SNHLY and CDR2 is FYNNEI. Trimming took 7 bases from V and 0 from J, leaving 7 bases between them. The CDR3 reads CASKEVSYNEQFF. CDR3 nucleotides: TGTGCCAGCAAAGAGGTCTCCTACAATGAGCAGTTCTTC.

The chain recombines TRBV7-3 with TRBJ2-2; D is perhaps TRBD2 (5 bases). The CDR3 has 14 amino acids. Germline values: CDR1 SGHTA, CDR2 FQGTGA. V was trimmed by 1 base and J by 4 bases, leaving 7 bases between them. The CDR3 reads CASSLMGSTGELFF. The DNA for the CDR3 is TGTGCCAGCAGCTTAATGGGGAGCACCGGGGAGCTGTTTTTT.